This paragraph covers one TCR beta chain sequence. The data stem from a study of spatial heterogeneity in lung cancer. As for time point: sample taken at primary tumor resection. TCRdb processed the 5' RACE reads anew with MiXCR; each CDR3 protein has one entry. This repertoire shows nearly 80,000 distinct CDR3 sequences, 8% found once; its top ten account for 6.8%. Per germline, CDR1 SEHNR and CDR2 FQNEAQ (reference sequence). J was trimmed by 8 bases and V by 5 bases; bases with no gene match: 12. The CDR3 loop spans 16 amino acids. The sequence derives from a male donor with early-stage non-small cell lung cancer. The material was PBMCs, obtained at surgery. V gene TRBV7-9 combines with J gene TRBJ2-1; 10 bases match TRBD2. The CDR3: CASSLLAGRDKDEQFF. The CDR3 region has the DNA TGTGCCAGCAGCCTACTAGCGGGACGGGATAAAGATGAGCAGTTCTTC.